This T cell receptor (beta chain) was recovered during a study of blood T cell repertoires in COVID-19. Background on the study: Sites in the United States, Italy and Spain provided acute and convalescent COVID-19 samples. Sample material is recorded as cDNA or gDNA derived from T cells, B-cell-depleted T cells, or PBMCs.

Per the authors' pipeline: It was from reference gene primer amplification that nucleated cell counts were estimated. Assay used: immunoSEQ multiplex PCR; TCRdb lists only in-frame clones, some missing. V and J calls plus clone size are reproduced from that table; the DNA served to infer D and trimming. The sample consists of under 150,000 clones, about 84% of them appearing once. Germline V gene data show CDR1 as WNHNN and CDR2 as SYGVQD (reference sequence). V dropped 6 bases and J dropped 5 bases, with 19 bases sitting between them. This CDR3 has 16 residues. This chain uses TRBV10-1 with TRBJ1-4; perhaps TRBD1 as D (5 bases). This sequence was found in a woman in her forties or fifties with acute or convalescent COVID-19. Sequencing used peripheral blood. The CDR3 DNA is TGCGCCAGCAGGGACACTAGGATGGGACTAAATGAAAAACTGTTTTTT. Amino acid sequence: CASRDTRMGLNEKLFF.